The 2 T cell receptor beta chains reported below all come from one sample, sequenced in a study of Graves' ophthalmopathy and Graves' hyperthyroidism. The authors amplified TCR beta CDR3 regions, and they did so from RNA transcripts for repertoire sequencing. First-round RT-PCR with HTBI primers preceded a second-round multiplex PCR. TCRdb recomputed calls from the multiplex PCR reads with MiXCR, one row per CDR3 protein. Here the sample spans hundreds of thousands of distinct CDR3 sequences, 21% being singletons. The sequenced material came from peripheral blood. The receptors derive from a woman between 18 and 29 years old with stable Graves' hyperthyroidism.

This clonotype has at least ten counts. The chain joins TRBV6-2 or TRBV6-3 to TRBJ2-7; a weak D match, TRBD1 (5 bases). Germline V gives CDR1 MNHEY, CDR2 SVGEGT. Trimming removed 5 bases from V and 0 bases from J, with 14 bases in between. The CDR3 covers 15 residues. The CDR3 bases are TGTGCCAGCAGTAGGGGCAGGAGAGGCTCCTACGAGCAGTACTTC. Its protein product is CASSRGRRGSYEQYF.

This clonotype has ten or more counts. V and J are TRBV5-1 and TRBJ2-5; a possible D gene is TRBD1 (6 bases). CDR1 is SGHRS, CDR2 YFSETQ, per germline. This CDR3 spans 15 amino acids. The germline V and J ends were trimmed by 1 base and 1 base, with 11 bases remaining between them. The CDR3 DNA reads TGCGCCAGCAGCTTGCCCCTACAGGGCCAAGAGACCCAGTACTTC. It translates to CASSLPLQGQETQYF.